This T cell receptor beta chain was retrieved from a study of blood T cells in healthy people across ages. Study results and limitations: One million T cells yielded diversity estimates that were considered underestimates. Because sorting was not performed, PBMCs prevented conclusive naive versus antigen-experienced comparison. The study found more naive CD4+ cells and higher diversity in long-lived than aged donors.

With a J-beta primer mix and a sample-barcoded 5' primer, a second PCR ran about 7 to 12 cycles. TCRdb itself ran the 5' RACE reads through MiXCR, one entry per CDR3 protein. The table lists around 1,500,000 distinct CDR3 sequences, 42% of them singletons, with 7.9% in the top ten. Germline values: CDR1 MNHEY, CDR2 SMNVEV (reference sequence). J lost 7 bases, V lost 10 bases, and 10 bases had no gene match. This CDR3 has 13 residues. This clonotype was counted between two and nine times. Its antigen remains unidentified. It was roughly 10 milliliters of peripheral blood that were drawn from each donor.

This receptor was taken from a woman under 30 in good health. Sequenced input: blood. The V gene is TRBV27, the J gene TRBJ1-5; 7 positions agree with TRBD1. As DNA, the CDR3 is TGTGCCATCCGACAGGGTGGGGACCAGCCCCAGCATTTT. Translation: CAIRQGGDQPQHF.